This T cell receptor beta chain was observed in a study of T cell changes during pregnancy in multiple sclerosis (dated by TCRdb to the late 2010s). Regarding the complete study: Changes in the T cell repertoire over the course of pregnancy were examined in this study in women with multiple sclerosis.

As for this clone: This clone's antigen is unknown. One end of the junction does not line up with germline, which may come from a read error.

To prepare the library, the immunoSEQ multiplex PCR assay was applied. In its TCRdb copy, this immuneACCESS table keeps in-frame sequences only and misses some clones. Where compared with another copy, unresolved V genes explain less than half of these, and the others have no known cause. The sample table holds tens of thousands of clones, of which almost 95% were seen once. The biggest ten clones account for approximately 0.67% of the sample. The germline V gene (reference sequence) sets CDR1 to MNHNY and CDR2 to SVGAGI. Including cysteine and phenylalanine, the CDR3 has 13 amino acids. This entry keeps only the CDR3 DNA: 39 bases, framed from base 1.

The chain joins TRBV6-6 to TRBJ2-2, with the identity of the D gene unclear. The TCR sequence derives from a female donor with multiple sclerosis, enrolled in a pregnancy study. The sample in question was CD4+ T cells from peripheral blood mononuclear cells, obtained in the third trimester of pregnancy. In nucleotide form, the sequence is TGTGCCAGCTGTAGGAGTCGAACCGCGGAGCTGTTTTTT. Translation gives CASCRSRTAELFF.